The next 10 T cell receptor beta chains were all read from a single sample in a study of beta chain features in type 1 diabetes. Study findings and constraints: All four CD4+ subsets from Type 1 diabetes patients carried moderately but significantly shorter TCRB CDR3s.

Sequenced material consisted of expressed TCRB transcripts (all of the isolated RNA was reverse transcribed). The assay was immunoSEQ multiplex PCR, and TCRdb's table has in-frame clones only and misses some. The profile shows about 360,000 clones, around an eighth of them singletons. These receptors' antigens are unknown. Sequences were obtained from naive CD4+ T cells from blood. The receptors were gathered from a woman under 30 with type 1 diabetes.

To note about this clone: The same CDR3 arises from other DNA sequences in this sample as well. The chain employs TRBV30 and TRBJ2-5; D is unresolved. The CDR3 is 10 residues long. The germline gives CDR1 GTSNPN, CDR2 SVGIG (reference sequence). Trimming shortened V by 3 bases and J by 4 bases, and 3 bases separated the two germline ends. CDR3 coding DNA: TGTGCCTGGAGCCGAGAGACCCAGTACTTC. Its protein is CAWSRETQYF.

The chain recombines TRBV6-5 with TRBJ2-6; TRBD2 is a possible D gene (5 bases). From germline, CDR1 is MNHEY and CDR2 SVGAGI. The ends were cut back, 6 bases at V and 9 bases at J, with 12 bases in the middle. The CDR3 consists of 13 residues. The CDR3 nucleotides read TGTGCCAGCAGCCTACTAGGAGTCAACGTCCTGACTTTC. It codes for CASSLLGVNVLTF.

V is TRBV7-2 and J is TRBJ2-6, with D perhaps matching TRBD1 (7 bases). The ends were cut back, 5 bases at V and 1 base at J, with 9 bases in the middle. The CDR3 contains 15 residues. Germline CDR1 and CDR2: SGHTA and FQGNSA. CDR3 nucleotides: TGTGCCAGCAGCCAGGGGGGATCTGGGGCCAACGTCCTGACTTTC. It specifies CASSQGGSGANVLTF. Supplemented by reference TRBV7-2 and TRBJ2-6, the full variable domain reads GAGVSQSPSNKVTEKGKDVELRCDPISGHTALYWYRQSLGQGLEFLIYFQGNSAPDKSGLPSDRFSAERTGGSVSTLTIQRTQQEDSAVYLCASSQGGSGANVLTFGAGSRLTVL.

V gene TRBV15 combines with J gene TRBJ1-1; D not certain. V lost 0 bases to trimming and J lost 5 bases, with 13 bases between them. Germline lookup yields CDR1 LNHNV and CDR2 YYDKDF (reference sequence). The CDR3 is 15 amino acids. DNA for the CDR3: TGTGCCACCAGCAGAGATTTCAAGGGAGGAACTGAAGCTTTCTTT. Encoded protein: CATSRDFKGGTEAFF.

The chain couples TRBV29-1 to TRBJ2-7, with D possibly matching TRBD1 (6 bases). This CDR3 is 11 amino acids long. Trimming left V 7 bases short and J 4 bases short, with 11 bases between. Per the germline V gene, CDR1 is SQVTM and CDR2 is ANQGSEA. The chain's CDR3 is CSGGTLYEQYF. Written as DNA, the CDR3 is TGCAGCGGTGGGACACTTTACGAGCAGTACTTC.

Notes on this clone: In the same sample, other DNA sequences code for this CDR3. The rearrangement joins TRBV30 to TRBJ2-7; D gene unclear. V gave up 0 bases and J gave up 4 bases, with 4 bases separating them. The CDR3 length is 11 residues. Germline V gives CDR1 GTSNPN, CDR2 SVGIG (reference sequence). Written as DNA, the CDR3 is TGTGCCTGGAGTGTGGAGTACGAGCAGTACTTC. As protein: CAWSVEYEQYF.

This clone was recorded a few times. The gene calls are TRBV29-1 and TRBJ1-1; TRBD1 matches at 7 bases. V dropped 4 bases and J dropped 0; count of bases not matched to a gene: 8. This CDR3 is built from 15 residues. In germline, CDR1 is SQVTM, CDR2 ANQGSEA. CDR3 in amino acids: CSVGQGFSMNTEAFF. The DNA for the CDR3 is TGCAGCGTTGGACAGGGATTCTCTATGAACACTGAAGCTTTCTTT. The complete variable domain, with remaining parts taken from reference TRBV29-1 and TRBJ1-1, reads SAVISQKPSRDICQRGTSLTIQCQVDSQVTMMFWYRQQPGQSLTLIATANQGSEATYESGFVIDKFPISRPNLTFSTLTVSNMSPEDSSIYLCSVGQGFSMNTEAFFGQGTRLTVV.

This clone has just a few counts. The chain joins TRBV11-2 to TRBJ2-3; D is uncertain. Per germline, CDR1 SGHAT and CDR2 FQNNGV. V was shortened by 5 bases and J by 1 base, with 10 bases between the two germline ends. This CDR3 contains 14 residues. CDR3 amino acids: CASSVDWGTDTQYF. As DNA, the CDR3 is TGTGCCAGCAGCGTCGACTGGGGCACAGATACGCAGTATTTT.

The chain carries TRBV7-9 and TRBJ2-1, with D maybe TRBD2 (6 bases). The ends were cut back, 3 bases at V and 5 bases at J, with 17 bases in the middle. The CDR3 runs to 16 residues. Germline V CDR1 and CDR2: SEHNR, FQNEAQ (reference sequence). The CDR3 DNA reads TGTGCCAGCAGCTTCCCACCGGGACTGGGTGACAATGAGCAGTTCTTC. It specifies CASSFPPGLGDNEQFF.

The sample holds a few counts of this clone. Other DNA sequences in the sample encode the same CDR3. This chain connects TRBV7-9 to TRBJ2-7; a weak D match, TRBD2 (6 bases). The germline CDR1 and CDR2 sequences are SEHNR and FQNEAQ (reference sequence). This CDR3 spans 14 amino acids. Trimming took off 3 bases at V and 2 bases at J, with 11 bases between the two ends. CDR3 residues: CASSLGGGTYEQYF. The DNA of the CDR3 is TGTGCCAGCAGCTTGGGAGGCGGGACCTACGAGCAGTACTTC.